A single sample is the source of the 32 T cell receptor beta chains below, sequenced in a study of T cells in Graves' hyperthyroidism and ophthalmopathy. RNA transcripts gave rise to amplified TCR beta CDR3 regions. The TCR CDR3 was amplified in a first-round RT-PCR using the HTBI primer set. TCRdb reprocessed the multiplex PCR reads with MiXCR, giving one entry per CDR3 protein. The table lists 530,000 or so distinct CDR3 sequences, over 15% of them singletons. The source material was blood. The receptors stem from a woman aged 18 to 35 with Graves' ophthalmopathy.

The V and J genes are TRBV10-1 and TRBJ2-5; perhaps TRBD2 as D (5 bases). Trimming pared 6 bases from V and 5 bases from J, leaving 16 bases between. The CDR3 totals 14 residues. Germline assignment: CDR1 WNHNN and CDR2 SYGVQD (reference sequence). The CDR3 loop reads CASRPHRESETQYF. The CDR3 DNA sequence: TGCGCCAGCAGACCTCATAGGGAGTCGGAGACCCAGTACTTC.

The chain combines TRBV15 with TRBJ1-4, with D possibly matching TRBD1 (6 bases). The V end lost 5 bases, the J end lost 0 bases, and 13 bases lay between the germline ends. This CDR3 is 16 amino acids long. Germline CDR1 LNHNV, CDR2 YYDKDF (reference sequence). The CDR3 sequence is CATSLGQLATNEKLFF. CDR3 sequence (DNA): TGTGCCACCAGCCTAGGACAGCTGGCAACTAATGAAAAACTGTTTTTT.

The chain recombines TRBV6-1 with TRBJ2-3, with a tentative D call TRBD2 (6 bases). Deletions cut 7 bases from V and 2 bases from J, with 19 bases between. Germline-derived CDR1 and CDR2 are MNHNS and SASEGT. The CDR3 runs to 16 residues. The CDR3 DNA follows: TGTGCCAGCACTAAGAGTCCGGACTACTCCACAGATACGCAGTATTTT. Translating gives CASTKSPDYSTDTQYF.

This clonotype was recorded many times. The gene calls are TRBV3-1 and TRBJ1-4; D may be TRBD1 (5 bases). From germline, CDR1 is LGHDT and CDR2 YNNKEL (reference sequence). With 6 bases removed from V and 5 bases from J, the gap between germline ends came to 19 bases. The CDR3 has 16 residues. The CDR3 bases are TGTGCCAGCAGTCACCGGCGGGGGGTTATCAATGAAAAACTGTTTTTT. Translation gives CASSHRRGVINEKLFF.

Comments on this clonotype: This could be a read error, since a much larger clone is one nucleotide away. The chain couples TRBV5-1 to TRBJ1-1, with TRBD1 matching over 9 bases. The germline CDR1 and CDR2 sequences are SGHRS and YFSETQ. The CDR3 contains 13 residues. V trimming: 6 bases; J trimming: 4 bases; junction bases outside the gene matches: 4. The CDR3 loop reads CASTQGAITEAFF. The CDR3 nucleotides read TGCGCCAGCACACAGGGGGCGATCACTGAAGCTTTCTTT.

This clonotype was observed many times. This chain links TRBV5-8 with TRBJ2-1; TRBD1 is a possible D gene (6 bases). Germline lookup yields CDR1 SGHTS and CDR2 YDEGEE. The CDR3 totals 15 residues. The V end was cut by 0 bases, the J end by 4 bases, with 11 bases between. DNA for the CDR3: TGTGCCAGCAGCTTGGACAGGGTGGGATACAATGAGCAGTTCTTC. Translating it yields CASSLDRVGYNEQFF.

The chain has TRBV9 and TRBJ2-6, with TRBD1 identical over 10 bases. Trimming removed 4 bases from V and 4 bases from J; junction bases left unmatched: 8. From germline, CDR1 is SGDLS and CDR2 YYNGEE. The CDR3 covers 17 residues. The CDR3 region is CASSIAGTGVGANVLTF. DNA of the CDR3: TGTGCCAGCAGCATCGCCGGGACAGGGGTGGGGGCCAACGTCCTGACTTTC.

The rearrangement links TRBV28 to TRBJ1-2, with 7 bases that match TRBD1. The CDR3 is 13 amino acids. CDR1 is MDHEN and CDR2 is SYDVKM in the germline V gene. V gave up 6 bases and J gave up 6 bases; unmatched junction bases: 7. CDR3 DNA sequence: TGTGCCAGCAGCCCCCAGGGGGAGGATGGCTACACCTTC. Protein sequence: CASSPQGEDGYTF.

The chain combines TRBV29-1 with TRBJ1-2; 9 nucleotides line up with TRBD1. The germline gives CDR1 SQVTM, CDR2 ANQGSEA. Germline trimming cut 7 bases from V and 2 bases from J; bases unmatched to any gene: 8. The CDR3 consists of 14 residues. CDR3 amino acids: CSGFPGQGNYGYTF. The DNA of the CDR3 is TGCAGCGGATTCCCGGGACAGGGAAACTATGGCTACACCTTC. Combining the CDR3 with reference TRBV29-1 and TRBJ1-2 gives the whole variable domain SAVISQKPSRDICQRGTSLTIQCQVDSQVTMMFWYRQQPGQSLTLIATANQGSEATYESGFVIDKFPISRPNLTFSTLTVSNMSPEDSSIYLCSGFPGQGNYGYTFGSGTRLTVV.

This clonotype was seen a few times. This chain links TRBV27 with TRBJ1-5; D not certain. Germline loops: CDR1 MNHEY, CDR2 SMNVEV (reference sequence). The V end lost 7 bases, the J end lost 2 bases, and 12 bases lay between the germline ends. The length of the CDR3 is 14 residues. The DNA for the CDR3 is TGTGCCAGCACCCCCCAGGCAGGCAATCAGCCCCAGCATTTT. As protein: CASTPQAGNQPQHF.

The CDR3 DNA sequence: TGTGCCAGCAGTCCCCGATCGGGACTAGCGGAGGACACCGGGGAGCTGTTTTTT. Translating it yields CASSPRSGLAEDTGELFF. The chain links TRBV12-3 or TRBV12-4 to TRBJ2-2, with 11 nucleotides matching TRBD2. V gave up 5 bases and J gave up 3 bases; unmatched junction bases: 11. The CDR3 has 18 residues.

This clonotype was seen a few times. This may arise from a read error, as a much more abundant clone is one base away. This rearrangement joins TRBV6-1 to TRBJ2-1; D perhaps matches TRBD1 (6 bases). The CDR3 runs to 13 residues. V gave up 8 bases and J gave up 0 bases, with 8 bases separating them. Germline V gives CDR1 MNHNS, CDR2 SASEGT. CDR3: CASGQSSYNEQFF. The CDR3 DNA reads TGTGCCAGCGGACAGAGCTCCTACAATGAGCAGTTCTTC.

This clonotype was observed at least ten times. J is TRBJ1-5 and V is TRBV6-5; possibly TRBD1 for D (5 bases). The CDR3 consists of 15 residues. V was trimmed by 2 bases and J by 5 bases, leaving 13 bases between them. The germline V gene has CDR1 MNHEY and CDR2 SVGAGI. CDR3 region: CASSYPQGNHQPQHF. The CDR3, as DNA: TGTGCCAGCAGTTACCCCCAGGGTAATCATCAGCCCCAGCATTTT.

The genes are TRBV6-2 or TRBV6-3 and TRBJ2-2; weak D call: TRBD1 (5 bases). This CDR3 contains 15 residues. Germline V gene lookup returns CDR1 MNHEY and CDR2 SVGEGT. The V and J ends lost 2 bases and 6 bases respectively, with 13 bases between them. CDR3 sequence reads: CASSYDRLDAGELFF. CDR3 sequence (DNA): TGTGCCAGCAGTTACGACAGATTAGACGCCGGGGAGCTGTTTTTT.

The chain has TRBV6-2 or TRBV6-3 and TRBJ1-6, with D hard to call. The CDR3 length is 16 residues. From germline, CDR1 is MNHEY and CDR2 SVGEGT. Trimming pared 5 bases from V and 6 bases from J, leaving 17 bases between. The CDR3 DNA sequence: TGTGCCAGCAGTAGCCTCGTACCTGGCTCTAATTCACCCCTCCACTTT. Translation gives CASSSLVPGSNSPLHF.

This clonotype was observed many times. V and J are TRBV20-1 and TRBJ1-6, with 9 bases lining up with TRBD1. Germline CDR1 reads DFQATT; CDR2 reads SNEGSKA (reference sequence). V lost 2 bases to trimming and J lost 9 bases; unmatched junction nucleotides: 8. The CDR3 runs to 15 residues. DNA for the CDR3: TGCAGTGCTAGACCTACAGGGGGCGTTGGTTCACCCCTCCACTTT. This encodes CSARPTGGVGSPLHF.

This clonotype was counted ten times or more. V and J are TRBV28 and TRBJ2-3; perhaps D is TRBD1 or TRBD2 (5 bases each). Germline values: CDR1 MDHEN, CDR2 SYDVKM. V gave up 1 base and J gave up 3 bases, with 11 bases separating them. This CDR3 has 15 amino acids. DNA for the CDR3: TGTGCCAGCAGTTTATCCGGGACGGGGACAGATACGCAGTATTTT. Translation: CASSLSGTGTDTQYF.

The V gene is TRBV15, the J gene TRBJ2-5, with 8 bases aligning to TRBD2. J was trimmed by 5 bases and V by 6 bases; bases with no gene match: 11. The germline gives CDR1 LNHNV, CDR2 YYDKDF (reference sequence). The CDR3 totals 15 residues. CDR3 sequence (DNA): TGTGCCACCAGGGGTAGCGGGAAAGGGGTCGAGACCCAGTACTTC. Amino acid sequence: CATRGSGKGVETQYF.

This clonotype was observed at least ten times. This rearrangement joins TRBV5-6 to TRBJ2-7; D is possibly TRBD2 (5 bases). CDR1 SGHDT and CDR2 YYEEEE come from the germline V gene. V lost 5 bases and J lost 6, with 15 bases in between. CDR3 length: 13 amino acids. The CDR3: CASSSGLEGEQYF. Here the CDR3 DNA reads TGTGCCAGCAGTTCGGGCCTCGAGGGCGAGCAGTACTTC. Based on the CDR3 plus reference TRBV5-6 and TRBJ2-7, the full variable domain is DAGVTQSPTHLIKTRGQQVTLRCSPKSGHDTVSWYQQALGQGPQFIFQYYEEEERQRGNFPDRFSGHQFPNYSSELNVNALLLGDSALYLCASSSGLEGEQYFGPGTRLTVT.

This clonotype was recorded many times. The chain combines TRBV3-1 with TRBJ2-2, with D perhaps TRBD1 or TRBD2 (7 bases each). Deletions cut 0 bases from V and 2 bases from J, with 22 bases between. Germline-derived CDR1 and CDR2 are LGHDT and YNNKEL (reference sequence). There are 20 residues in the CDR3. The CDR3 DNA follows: TGTGCCAGCAGCCAAGATGGCCGGTCGCTCAGGGGGGGTAACACCGGGGAGCTGTTTTTT. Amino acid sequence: CASSQDGRSLRGGNTGELFF. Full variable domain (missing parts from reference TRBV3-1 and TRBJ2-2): DTAVSQTPKYLVTQMGNDKSIKCEQNLGHDTMYWYKQDSKKFLKIMFSYNNKELIINETVPNRFSPKSPDKAHLNLHINSLELGDSAVYFCASSQDGRSLRGGNTGELFFGEGSRLTVL.

The CDR3 DNA is TGTGCCAGCAGCTGGCCGGGACTAGCGGGAGGGCTGAACTACGAGCAGTACTTC. This translates into CASSWPGLAGGLNYEQYF. The V and J genes are TRBV7-8 and TRBJ2-7; 16 bases align to TRBD2. The germline V gene encodes CDR1 SGHVS and CDR2 FQNEAQ. The length of the CDR3 is 18 residues. Losses at the gene ends were 4 bases for V and 3 bases for J; bases not matched to a gene: 9. Looking up the rest from reference TRBV7-8 and TRBJ2-7 gives the full variable domain: GAGVSQSPRYKVAKRGQDVALRCDPISGHVSLFWYQQALGQGPEFLTYFQNEAQLDKSGLPSDRFFAERPEGSVSTLKIQRTQQEDSAVYLCASSWPGLAGGLNYEQYFGPGTRLTVT.

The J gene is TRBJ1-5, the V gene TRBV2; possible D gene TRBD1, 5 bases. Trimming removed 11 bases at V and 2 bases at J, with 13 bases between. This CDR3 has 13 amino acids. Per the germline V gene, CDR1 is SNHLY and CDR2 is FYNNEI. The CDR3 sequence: CAGGRAGNQPQHF. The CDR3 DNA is TGTGCCGGAGGCAGGGCTGGCAATCAGCCCCAGCATTTT. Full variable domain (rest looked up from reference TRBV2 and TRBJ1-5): EPEVTQTPSHQVTQMGQEVILRCVPISNHLYFYWYRQILGQKVEFLVSFYNNEISEKSEIFDDQFSVERPDGSNFTLKIRSTKLEDSAMYFCAGGRAGNQPQHFGDGTRLSIL.

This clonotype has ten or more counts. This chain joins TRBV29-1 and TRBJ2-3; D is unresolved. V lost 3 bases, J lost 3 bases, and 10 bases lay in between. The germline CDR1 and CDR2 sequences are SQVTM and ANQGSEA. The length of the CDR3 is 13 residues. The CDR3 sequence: CSVENGLTDTQYF. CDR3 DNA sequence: TGCAGCGTTGAGAACGGGTTGACAGATACGCAGTATTTT.

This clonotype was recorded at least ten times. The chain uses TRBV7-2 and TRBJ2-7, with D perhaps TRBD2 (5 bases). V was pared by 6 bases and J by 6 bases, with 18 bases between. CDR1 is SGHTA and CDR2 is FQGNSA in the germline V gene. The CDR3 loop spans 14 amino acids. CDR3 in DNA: TGTGCCAGCAGTTCCGGGATACGGGCCTCCGAGCAGTACTTC. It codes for CASSSGIRASEQYF.

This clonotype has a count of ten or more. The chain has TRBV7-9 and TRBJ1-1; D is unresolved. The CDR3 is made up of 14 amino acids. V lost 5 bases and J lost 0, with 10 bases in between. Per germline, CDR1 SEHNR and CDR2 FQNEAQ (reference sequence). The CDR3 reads CASSPSSLNTEAFF. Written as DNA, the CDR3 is TGTGCCAGCAGCCCCTCATCATTGAACACTGAAGCTTTCTTT.

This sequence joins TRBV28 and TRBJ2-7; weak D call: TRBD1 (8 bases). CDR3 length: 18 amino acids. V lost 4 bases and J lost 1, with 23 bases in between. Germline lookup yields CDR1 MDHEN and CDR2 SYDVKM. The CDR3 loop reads CASSSRQGAGGDSYEQYF. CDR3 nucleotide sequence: TGTGCCAGCAGTTCCCGGCAGGGGGCAGGGGGGGATTCCTACGAGCAGTACTTC.

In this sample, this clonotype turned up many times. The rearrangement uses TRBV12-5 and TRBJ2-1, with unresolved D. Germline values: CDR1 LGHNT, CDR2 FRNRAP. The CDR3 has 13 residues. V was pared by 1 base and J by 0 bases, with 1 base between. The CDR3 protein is CASGLDSYNEQFF. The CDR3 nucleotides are TGTGCTAGTGGTTTGGACTCCTACAATGAGCAGTTCTTC.

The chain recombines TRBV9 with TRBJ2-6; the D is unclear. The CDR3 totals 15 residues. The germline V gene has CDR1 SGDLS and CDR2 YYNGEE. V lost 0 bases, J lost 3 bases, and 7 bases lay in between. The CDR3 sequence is CASSVVLGGANVLTF. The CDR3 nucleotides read TGTGCCAGCAGCGTAGTGTTGGGTGGGGCCAACGTCCTGACTTTC.

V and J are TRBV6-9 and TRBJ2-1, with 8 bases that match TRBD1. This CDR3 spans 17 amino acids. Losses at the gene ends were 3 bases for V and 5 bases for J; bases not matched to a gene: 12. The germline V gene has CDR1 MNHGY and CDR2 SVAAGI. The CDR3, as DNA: TGTGCCAGCAGTTACGGGAATACAGGGGGTTTGGACAATGAGCAGTTCTTC. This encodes CASSYGNTGGLDNEQFF.

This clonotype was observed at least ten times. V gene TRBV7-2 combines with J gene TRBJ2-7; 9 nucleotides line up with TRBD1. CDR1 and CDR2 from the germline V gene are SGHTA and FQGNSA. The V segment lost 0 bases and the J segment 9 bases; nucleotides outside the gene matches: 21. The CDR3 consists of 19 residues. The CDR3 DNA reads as TGTGCCAGCAGCTTAGCGGGGACAGGGCTAACGGCGGATGGCAAAAGGCAGTACTTC. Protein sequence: CASSLAGTGLTADGKRQYF.

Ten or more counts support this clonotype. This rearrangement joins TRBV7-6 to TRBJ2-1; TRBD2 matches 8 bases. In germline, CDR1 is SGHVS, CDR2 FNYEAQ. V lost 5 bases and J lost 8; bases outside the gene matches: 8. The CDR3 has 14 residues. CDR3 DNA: TGTGCCAGCAGCCTAAGCGGGAGTTCCCATGAGCAGTTCTTC. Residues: CASSLSGSSHEQFF.

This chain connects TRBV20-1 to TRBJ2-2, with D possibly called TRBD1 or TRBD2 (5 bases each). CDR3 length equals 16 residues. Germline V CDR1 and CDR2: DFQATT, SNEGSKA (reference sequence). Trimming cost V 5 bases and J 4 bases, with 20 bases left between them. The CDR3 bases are TGCAGTGCTGCCGCCTCCAGGGACGTGGGCACCGGGGAGCTGTTTTTT. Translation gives CSAAASRDVGTGELFF.